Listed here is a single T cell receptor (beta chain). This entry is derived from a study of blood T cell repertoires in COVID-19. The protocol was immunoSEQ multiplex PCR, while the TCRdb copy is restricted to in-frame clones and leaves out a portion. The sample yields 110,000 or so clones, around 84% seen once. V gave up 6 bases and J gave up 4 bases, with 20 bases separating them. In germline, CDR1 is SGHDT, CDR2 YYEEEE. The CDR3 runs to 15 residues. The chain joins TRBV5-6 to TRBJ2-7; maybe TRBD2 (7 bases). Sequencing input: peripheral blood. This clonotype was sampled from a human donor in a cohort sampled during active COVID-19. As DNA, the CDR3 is TGTGCCAGCACCCGGGGGGCCAGGGGCAGGTACGAGCAGTACTTC. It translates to CASTRGARGRYEQYF.